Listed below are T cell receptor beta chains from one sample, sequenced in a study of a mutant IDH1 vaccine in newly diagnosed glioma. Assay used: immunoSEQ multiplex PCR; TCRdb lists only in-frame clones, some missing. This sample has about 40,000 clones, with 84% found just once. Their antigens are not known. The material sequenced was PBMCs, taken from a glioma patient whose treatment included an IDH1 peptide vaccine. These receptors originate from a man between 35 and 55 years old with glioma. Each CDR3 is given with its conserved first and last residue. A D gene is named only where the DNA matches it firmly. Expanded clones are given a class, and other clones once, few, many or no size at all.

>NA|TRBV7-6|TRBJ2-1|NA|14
TGTGCCAGCAGCTTAGAGTCTAGCCTCTATGAGCAGTTCTTC
CASSLESSLYEQFF
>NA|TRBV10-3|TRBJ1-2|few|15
TGTGCCATCAGACCCGGGGGACAAATTAACTATGGCTACACCTTC
CAIRPGGQINYGYTF
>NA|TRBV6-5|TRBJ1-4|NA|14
TGTGCCAGCAGTACGATCAGTCGCAATGAAAAACTGTTTTTT
CASSTISRNEKLFF
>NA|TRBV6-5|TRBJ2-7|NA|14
TGTGCCAGCAGTAAACGACAGCGATCCTACGAGCAGTACTTC
CASSKRQRSYEQYF
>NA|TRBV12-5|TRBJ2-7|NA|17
TGTGCTAGTGGTTTGGTTAACATAGCGGCGAGCTCCTACGAGCAGTACTTC
CASGLVNIAASSYEQYF
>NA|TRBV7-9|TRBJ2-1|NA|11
TGTGCCAGCAGCCCCTGGGATGAGCAGTTCTTC
CASSPWDEQFF
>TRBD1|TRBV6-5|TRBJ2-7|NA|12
TGTGCCAGCAGTCGACAGGGTTACGAGCAGTACTTC
CASSRQGYEQYF
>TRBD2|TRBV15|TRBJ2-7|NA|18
TGTGCCACCAGCACAGGACTAGCGGGAGGGGTCGGATGGTACGAGCAGTACTTC
CATSTGLAGGVGWYEQYF
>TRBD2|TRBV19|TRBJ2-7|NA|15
TGTGCCAGTAGCAGCCCAGCGGGGCGCTCCTACGAGCAGTACTTC
CASSSPAGRSYEQYF
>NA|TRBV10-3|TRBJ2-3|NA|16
TGTGCCATCAGCTCAATGGGCCCAGCTAGCACAGATACGCAGTATTTT
CAISSMGPASTDTQYF
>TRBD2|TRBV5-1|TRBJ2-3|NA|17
TGCGCCAGCAGCTATGGACTAGCGGGCGCGTACACAGATACGCAGTATTTT
CASSYGLAGAYTDTQYF
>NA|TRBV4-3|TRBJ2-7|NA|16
TGCGCCAGCAGCCAAGACAGCTTGGGCAGCCCCTACGAGCAGTACTTC
CASSQDSLGSPYEQYF
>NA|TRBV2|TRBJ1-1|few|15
TGTGCCAGCAGTGTTGAAACAACAGGGAACACTGAAGCTTTCTTT
CASSVETTGNTEAFF
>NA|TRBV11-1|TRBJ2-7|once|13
TGTGCCAGCAGCTTCGGCGGATACTACGAGCAGTACTTC
CASSFGGYYEQYF
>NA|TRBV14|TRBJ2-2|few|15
TGTGCCAGCAGCCAAGTACAGGCCGGGTCCGGGGAGCTGTTTTTT
CASSQVQAGSGELFF
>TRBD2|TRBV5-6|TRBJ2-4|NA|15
TGTGCCAGCAGCTCCCCCCGACTAGCTCGTAACATTCAGTACTTC
CASSSPRLARNIQYF
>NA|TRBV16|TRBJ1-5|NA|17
TGTGCCAGCAGCCAATCCTGGGGAGGTGGCCGTTATCAGCCCCAGCATTTT
CASSQSWGGGRYQPQHF
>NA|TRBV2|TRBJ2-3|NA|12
TGTGCCAGCACCGCTAGCACAGATACGCAGTATTTT
CASTASTDTQYF
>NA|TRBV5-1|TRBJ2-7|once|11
TGCGCCAGCAGCTTACCCGGCGAGCAGTACTTC
CASSLPGEQYF
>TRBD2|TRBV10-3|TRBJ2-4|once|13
TGTGCCATCAGAGGGGAGGGAAAAAACATTCAGTACTTC
CAIRGEGKNIQYF
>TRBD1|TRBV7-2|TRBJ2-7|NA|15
TGTGCCAGCAGCCGGGATGGGACAGCCGAGAGGGAGCAGTACTTC
CASSRDGTAEREQYF
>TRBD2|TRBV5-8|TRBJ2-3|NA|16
TGTGCCAGCAGCCGCGGGAGGGTCGTAAACACAGATACGCAGTATTTT
CASSRGRVVNTDTQYF
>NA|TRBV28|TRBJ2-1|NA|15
TGTGCCAGCCGCTATACCGGGACTTTCTACAATGAGCAGTTCTTC
CASRYTGTFYNEQFF
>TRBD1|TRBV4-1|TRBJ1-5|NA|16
TGCGCCAGCAGCCAAGATGGGACAGGGCAAAATCAGCCCCAGCATTTT
CASSQDGTGQNQPQHF
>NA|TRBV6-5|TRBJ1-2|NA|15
TGTGCCAGCAGGCCTACAATTCAGGGGAACTATGGCTACACCTTC
CASRPTIQGNYGYTF
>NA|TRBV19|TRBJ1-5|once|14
TGTGCCAGTAGATCGGGCTATAGCAATCAGCCCCAGCATTTT
CASRSGYSNQPQHF
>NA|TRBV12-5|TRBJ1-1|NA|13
TGTGCTAGTGCTCTACTGGGGAACACTGAAGCTTTCTTT
CASALLGNTEAFF
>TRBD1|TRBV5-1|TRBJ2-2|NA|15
TGCGCCAGCAAAGGGACAGGGGAGAGGACCGGGGAGCTGTTTTTT
CASKGTGERTGELFF
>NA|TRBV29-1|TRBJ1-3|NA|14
TGCAGCGTTGATCTGGGAGGGTCTGGAAACACCATATATTTT
CSVDLGGSGNTIYF
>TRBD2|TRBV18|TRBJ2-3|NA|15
TGTGCCAGCTCACCCGGACTAGCGGCGACAGATACGCAGTATTTT
CASSPGLAATDTQYF
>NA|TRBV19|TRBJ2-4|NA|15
TGTGCCAGTAGTATAGGTGAGGCTAGAACGTCCATTCAGTACTTC
CASSIGEARTSIQYF
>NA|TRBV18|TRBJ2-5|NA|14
TGTGCCAGCTCACCAGTCGGAGTAGGAGAGACCCAGTACTTC
CASSPVGVGETQYF
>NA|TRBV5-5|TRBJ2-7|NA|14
TGTGCCAGCAGCTTCGTTGGGGGGAGCTACGAGCAGTACTTC
CASSFVGGSYEQYF
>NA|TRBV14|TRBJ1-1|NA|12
TGTGCCAGCAGCCAAATGAACACTGAAGCTTTCTTT
CASSQMNTEAFF
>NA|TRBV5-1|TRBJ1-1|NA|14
TGCGCCAGCAGCCTGAGGACGGAAAACACTGAAGCTTTCTTT
CASSLRTENTEAFF
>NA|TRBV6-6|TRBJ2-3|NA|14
TGTGCCAGCAGTTACTCGAGCGTTTTGGATACGCAGTATTTT
CASSYSSVLDTQYF
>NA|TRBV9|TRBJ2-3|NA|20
TGTGCCAGCAGCGTGACCCCGTCGGTATACAGGCCGTATAGCACAGATACGCAGTATTTT
CASSVTPSVYRPYSTDTQYF
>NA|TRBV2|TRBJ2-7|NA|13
TGTGCCAGCAGTGAATACAGTAACTACGAGCAGTACTTC
CASSEYSNYEQYF
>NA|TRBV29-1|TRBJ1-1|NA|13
TGCAGCGTGACCGGGACACAGAGATCCGAAGCTTTCTTT
CSVTGTQRSEAFF
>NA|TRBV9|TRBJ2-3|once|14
TGTGCCAGCAGCGTAAGTCCGGGGACAGATACGCAGTATTTT
CASSVSPGTDTQYF
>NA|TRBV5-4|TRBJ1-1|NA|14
TGTGCCAGCAGCTTCAGGGCAGCAGGCACTGAAGCTTTCTTT
CASSFRAAGTEAFF
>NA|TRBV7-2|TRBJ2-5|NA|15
TGTGCCAGCAGCCCGAGCTTGGGGCTCCAAGAGACCCAGTACTTC
CASSPSLGLQETQYF
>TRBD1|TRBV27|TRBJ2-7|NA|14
TGTGCCAGCAGTTCACGGGACAGCTCCTACGAGCAGTACTTC
CASSSRDSSYEQYF
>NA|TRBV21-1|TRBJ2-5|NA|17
TGTGCCAGCAGCAAAGTGCGAGTTGAGGAAGCTCGAGAGACCCAGTACTTC
CASSKVRVEEARETQYF
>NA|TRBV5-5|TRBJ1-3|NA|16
TGTGCCAGCAGCTTGGGTGCTAGGGGAATGGGTCACACCATATATTTT
CASSLGARGMGHTIYF